The 30 T cell receptor beta chains listed next were all sequenced from one sample in a study of vaccination effects on CD4 cells after COVID-19 (dated by TCRdb to between 2021 and 2024). These TCRs are of unknown antigen specificity. Library construction relied on the immunoSEQ multiplex PCR assay. TCRdb took over this immuneACCESS table, retaining in-frame rearrangements with V and J assigned. Such tables are incomplete; in checked studies, under half of the missing clones stem from an unresolved V gene, and the remainder is unexplained. The sample records roughly 53,000 clones, approximately 79% of which are singletons. The ten largest make up approximately 6% of the sample. In the ViraFEST assay, PBMC were stimulated with viral peptide pools, and antigen-specific CD4+ T cell clonotypes were then identified by expansion using TCR sequencing. After more than 9 days of culture, CD4+ T cells were isolated with the EasySep CD4+ T cell isolation kit. The absence of prior SARS-CoV-2 infection in healthy vaccine recipients was confirmed by negative nucleocapsid antibodies before and after vaccination.

The sequencing used CD4+ T cells from PBMCs cultured with HCoV-OC43 spike peptides, collected before COVID-19 vaccination. The sample's cell subset or site label is to be understood as: HCoV-OC43 spike overlapping peptide pool stimulation. The receptors stem from a human donor who received a COVID-19 vaccine.

This clone was observed a single time. The V gene is TRBV5-5, the J gene TRBJ2-5; the D call may be TRBD1 or TRBD2 (5 bases each). The CDR3 is 13 residues long. The germline V and J ends were trimmed by 5 bases and 10 bases, with 18 bases remaining between them. Germline CDR1 SGHKS, CDR2 YYEKEE (reference sequence). The DNA of the CDR3 is TGTGCCAGCAGGCCGGGGACGGGAAGTGACCAGTACTTC. Protein: CASRPGTGSDQYF.

The genes are TRBV6-2 or TRBV6-3 and TRBJ2-7, with D perhaps TRBD1 (6 bases). Germline V lookup: CDR1 MNHEY, CDR2 SVGEGT. The V end was cut by 4 bases, the J end by 5 bases, with 12 bases between. The CDR3 consists of 13 residues. CDR3 nucleotides: TGTGCCAGCAGTTTTCGCCGGACAGACGAGCAGTACGTC. This sequence encodes CASSFRRTDEQYV.

The rearrangement links TRBV27 to TRBJ2-7; 8 bases match TRBD1. This CDR3 region has 13 residues. CDR1 is MNHEY and CDR2 is SMNVEV in the germline V gene (reference sequence). With V trimmed by 4 bases and J by 6 bases, 5 bases remained unmatched. The CDR3: CASSWGTGGEQYV. The CDR3 DNA sequence: TGTGCCAGCAGTTGGGGAACAGGGGGCGAGCAGTACGTC.

V gene TRBV20-1 combines with J gene TRBJ2-5, with 11 bases fitting TRBD2. This CDR3 has 16 amino acids. After removal of 3 bases from V and 8 bases from J, the junction contained 14 bases not matched to a gene. Germline V gene data show CDR1 as DFQATT and CDR2 as SNEGSKA (reference sequence). CDR3 DNA sequence: TGCAGTGCTAGTATGTCTAGCGGGGGGTTACTTGGAACCCAGTACTTC. Translating gives CSASMSSGGLLGTQYF.

The V and J genes are TRBV6-5 and TRBJ2-3, with TRBD2 matching 10 bases. J gave up 3 bases and V 5 bases, and 2 bases lay outside the gene matches. This CDR3 region has 14 residues. Germline CDR1 reads MNHEY; CDR2 reads SVGAGI. In DNA, the CDR3 is TGTGCCAGCAGTCGGACTAGCGGAACAGATACGCAGTATTTT. Its protein product is CASSRTSGTDTQYF.

This CDR3 is CASSEGTATNEKLFF. DNA for the CDR3: TGTGCCAGCAGTGAAGGGACAGCCACTAATGAAAAACTGTTTTTT. The J gene is TRBJ1-4, the V gene TRBV6-1; tentative D call: TRBD1 (6 bases). The germline CDR1 and CDR2 sequences are MNHNS and SASEGT. V dropped 1 base and J dropped 2 bases, with 8 bases sitting between them. The CDR3 runs 15 residues.

J is TRBJ2-3 and V is TRBV3-1 (or the pseudogene TRBV3-2); 9 bases align to TRBD2. Germline V gene lookup returns CDR1 LGHDT and CDR2 YNNKEL (reference sequence). This CDR3 contains 19 residues. V shed 1 base and J 0 bases; nucleotides not matched to a gene: 11. Here the CDR3 reads CASSQVRRLADASTDTQYF. CDR3 DNA: TGTGCCAGCAGCCAAGTGCGTCGACTAGCGGATGCTAGCACAGATACGCAGTATTTT.

The chain joins TRBV11-3 to TRBJ1-1, with a weak D call TRBD1 (5 bases). The V gene lost 5 bases and the J gene lost 8 bases, with 15 bases spanning the gap. The V gene's germline CDR1 is SGHNT and CDR2 YENEEA. CDR3 size: 13 residues. This CDR3 is CASSITPRQEAFF. Written as DNA, the CDR3 is TGTGCCAGCAGCATTACCCCTCGACAGGAAGCTTTCTTT.

The V and J genes are TRBV28 and TRBJ1-4; TRBD1 matches 8 bases. This CDR3 has 16 residues. Germline V CDR1 and CDR2: MDHEN, SYDVKM. V dropped 4 bases and J dropped 3; count of bases not matched to a gene: 7. The CDR3 protein is CASSSPGQGANEKLFF. The DNA of the CDR3 is TGTGCCAGCAGTTCCCCAGGACAGGGAGCTAATGAAAAACTGTTTTTT. Supplemented by reference TRBV28 and TRBJ1-4, the full variable domain reads DVKVTQSSRYLVKRTGEKVFLECVQDMDHENMFWYRQDPGLGLRLIYFSYDVKMKEKGDIPEGYSVSREKKERFSLILESASTNQTSMYLCASSSPGQGANEKLFFGSGTQLSVL.

J is TRBJ2-3 and V is TRBV9; TRBD1 is a possible D gene (5 bases). Looked up from germline, CDR1 is SGDLS and CDR2 is YYNGEE. This CDR3 is built from 14 residues. V dropped 4 bases and J dropped 3 bases, with 12 bases sitting between them. CDR3 in amino acids: CASSPRPGTDTQYF. For the CDR3, the DNA is TGTGCCAGCAGCCCCAGACCAGGGACAGATACGCAGTATTTT.

The chain uses TRBV18 and TRBJ1-4; a possible D gene is TRBD1 (6 bases). V was pared by 3 bases and J by 2 bases, with 10 bases between. The CDR3 sequence is 15 residues long. In germline, CDR1 is KGHSH, CDR2 LQKENI. The CDR3: CASSPQGITNEKLFF. In nucleotides, the CDR3 is TGTGCCAGCTCACCTCAGGGGATTACTAATGAAAAACTGTTTTTT. Drawing the rest from reference TRBV18 and TRBJ1-4, the complete variable domain is NAGVMQNPRHLVRRRGQEARLRCSPMKGHSHVYWYRQLPEEGLKFMVYLQKENIIDESGMPKERFSAEFPKEGPSILRIQQVVRGDSAAYFCASSPQGITNEKLFFGSGTQLSVL.

This clone appeared a single time. CDR3 loop: CAWSPAGTAADTQYF. The DNA of the CDR3 is TGTGCCTGGAGTCCTGCTGGGACAGCAGCAGATACGCAGTATTTT. This chain connects TRBV30 to TRBJ2-3; 7 bases are a match to TRBD1. The trim removed 2 bases at V and 4 bases at J, leaving 9 bases unmatched. The CDR3 runs 15 residues. In germline, CDR1 is GTSNPN, CDR2 SVGIG (reference sequence). The complete variable domain, with remaining parts taken from reference TRBV30 and TRBJ2-3, reads SQTIHQWPATLVQPVGSPLSLECTVEGTSNPNLYWYRQAAGRGLQLLFYSVGIGQISSEVPQNLSASRPQDRQFILSSKKLLLSDSGFYLCAWSPAGTAADTQYFGPGTRLTVL.

This CDR3 reads CASSLEGTANYGYTF. The CDR3 DNA follows: TGCGCCAGCAGCTTGGAGGGCACGGCAAACTATGGCTACACCTTC. The chain has TRBV5-1 and TRBJ1-2; D not certain. Trimming removed 0 bases from V and 2 bases from J, with 11 bases in between. Germline CDR1 reads SGHRS; CDR2 reads YFSETQ. The CDR3 length is 15 residues.

This chain connects TRBV6-6 to TRBJ2-1, with D possibly being TRBD2 (6 bases). The CDR3 extends over 13 amino acids. Trimming removed 7 bases at V and 10 bases at J, with 17 bases between. Germline V CDR1 and CDR2: MNHNY, SVGAGI (reference sequence). The DNA of the CDR3 is TGTGCCAGCAACAACCGGGACGGAGGGGAGCAGTTCTTC. It codes for CASNNRDGGEQFF.

The CDR3 DNA follows: TGTGCCAGCAGCTCCACCGGGAGTACAGATACGCAGTATTTT. Translating gives CASSSTGSTDTQYF. This sequence joins TRBV5-4 and TRBJ2-3, with TRBD2 as a possible D gene (6 bases). In germline, CDR1 is SGHNT, CDR2 YYREEE (reference sequence). The CDR3 runs 14 residues. V lost 3 bases, J lost 3 bases, and 11 bases lay in between.

The rearrangement joins TRBV5-1 to TRBJ2-5, with TRBD1 identical over 8 bases. J was trimmed by 3 bases and V by 4 bases; bases with no gene match: 2. Germline values: CDR1 SGHRS, CDR2 YFSETQ. The CDR3 is 13 residues long. The CDR3, as DNA: TGCGCCAGCAGCGAACAGGGGGAAGAGACCCAGTACTTC. It translates to CASSEQGEETQYF.

The chain carries TRBV3-1 (or the pseudogene TRBV3-2) and TRBJ1-1, with 8 bases fitting TRBD1. Germline CDR1 reads LGHDT; CDR2 reads YNNKEL (reference sequence). The CDR3 length is 13 residues. J was trimmed by 6 bases and V by 2 bases; bases with no gene match: 2. DNA for the CDR3: TGTGCCAGCAGCCAACAGGGGGCGGCTGAAGCTTTCTTT. It yields the protein CASSQQGAAEAFF.

The V call is TRBV20-1, the J call TRBJ1-1; D gene uncertain. In germline, CDR1 is DFQATT, CDR2 SNEGSKA (reference sequence). Trimming removed 3 bases at V and 3 bases at J, with 26 bases between. The CDR3 is made up of 18 amino acids. The CDR3, as DNA: TGCAGTGCTAGTAAAATTGGGAGCGATGTCACAAAGGACACTGAAGCTTTCTTT. As protein: CSASKIGSDVTKDTEAFF.

This clone has only one observation. This chain connects TRBV19 to TRBJ1-1; maybe TRBD1 (6 bases). Germline V gives CDR1 LNHDA, CDR2 SQIVND (reference sequence). V lost 7 bases, J lost 11 bases, and 26 bases lay in between. The CDR3 is 15 residues long. CDR3 amino acids: CASTTGTTGRLDAFF. CDR3 coding DNA: TGTGCCAGTACCACGGGAACAACAGGGAGGTTGGATGCTTTCTTT. The full variable domain, with the rest looked up from reference TRBV19 and TRBJ1-1, is DGGITQSPKYLFRKEGQNVTLSCEQNLNHDAMYWYRQDPGQGLRLIYYSQIVNDFQKGDIAEGYSVSREKKESFPLTVTSAQKNPTAFYLCASTTGTTGRLDAFFGQGTRLTVV.

The chain combines TRBV24-1 with TRBJ2-5; 7 bases agree with TRBD1. This CDR3 region has 14 residues. V lost 5 bases to trimming and J lost 5 bases; unmatched junction nucleotides: 7. The V gene's germline CDR1 is KGHDR and CDR2 SFDVKD. The CDR3 DNA is TGTGCCACCAGTGCCTCCGGGACAGTTGAGACCCAGTACTTC. As protein: CATSASGTVETQYF.

CDR3 residues: CASSLDYQPQHF. DNA for the CDR3: TGTGCCAGCAGCCTGGACTATCAGCCCCAGCATTTT. J is TRBJ1-5 and V is TRBV5-8; the D is unclear. Germline-derived CDR1 and CDR2 are SGHTS and YDEGEE. V lost 4 bases and J lost 5, with 7 bases in between. This CDR3 is built from 12 residues.

The count of this clone is one. The gene calls are TRBV5-1 and TRBJ2-3; 8 bases are a match to TRBD2. The germline V gene encodes CDR1 SGHRS and CDR2 YFSETQ. Germline trimming cut 3 bases from V and 3 bases from J; bases unmatched to any gene: 9. The CDR3 has 16 amino acids. CDR3: CASSSRSSGVTDTQYF. The CDR3 nucleotides are TGCGCCAGCAGCTCCCGAAGTAGCGGGGTAACAGATACGCAGTATTTT.

Only a few counts were recorded for this clone. The chain uses TRBV24-1 and TRBJ1-1, with a possible D match to TRBD1 (5 bases). CDR1 is KGHDR, CDR2 SFDVKD, per germline. With 2 bases removed from V and 1 base from J, the gap between germline ends came to 10 bases. This CDR3 region has 15 residues. CDR3 bases: TGTGCCACCAGTGATTCCACCAGGGCGAACACTGAAGCTTTCTTT. Protein sequence: CATSDSTRANTEAFF.

The rearrangement joins TRBV7-2 to TRBJ1-2; TRBD1 matches at 7 bases. This CDR3 has 13 residues. Germline trimming cut 5 bases from V and 8 bases from J; bases unmatched to any gene: 8. The germline gives CDR1 SGHTA, CDR2 FQGNSA. The CDR3 DNA sequence: TGTGCCAGCAGCCCGACAGGGTTAAGGGGCTACACCTTC. Translating it yields CASSPTGLRGYTF.

The count of this clone is one. J is TRBJ2-2 and V is TRBV5-1; D gene ambiguous. V lost 4 bases and J lost 0, with 7 bases in between. In germline, CDR1 is SGHRS, CDR2 YFSETQ. This CDR3 contains 14 residues. The CDR3 here is CASSDTSNTGELFF. In nucleotides, the CDR3 is TGCGCCAGCAGCGACACCTCGAACACCGGGGAGCTGTTTTTT. Drawing the rest from reference TRBV5-1 and TRBJ2-2, the complete variable domain is KAGVTQTPRYLIKTRGQQVTLSCSPISGHRSVSWYQQTPGQGLQFLFEYFSETQRNKGNFPGRFSGRQFSNSRSEMNVSTLELGDSALYLCASSDTSNTGELFFGEGSRLTVL.

The rearrangement uses TRBV28 and TRBJ1-1, with D tentatively TRBD1 (6 bases). CDR1 is MDHEN, CDR2 SYDVKM, per germline. Deletions cut 5 bases from V and 10 bases from J, with 17 bases between. This CDR3 region has 13 residues. CDR3 coding DNA: TGTGCCAGCAGTACGAACCCAGGGGCTGGAGCTTTCTTT. This encodes CASSTNPGAGAFF.

This clone showed up just a few times. This rearrangement joins TRBV7-3 to TRBJ2-2; D possibly corresponds to TRBD2 (6 bases). Between the trimmed V and J ends, which lost 1 base and 7 bases, there was a span of 10 bases. Germline CDR1 is SGHTA and CDR2 is FQGTGA. CDR3 length equals 14 residues. The CDR3 bases are TGTGCCAGCAGCTTAAAACCGGACTACGGGGAGCTGTTTTTT. Protein: CASSLKPDYGELFF.

The table lists this clone with a few counts. The J gene is TRBJ1-2, the V gene TRBV6-4, with 7 bases that match TRBD1. The CDR3 length is 20 residues. V lost 6 bases, J lost 4 bases, and 26 bases stayed unmatched. The germline gives CDR1 MRHNA, CDR2 SNTAGT. This CDR3 reads CASSPTNPQSPTGTVYGYTF. The CDR3, as DNA: TGTGCCAGCAGCCCTACCAATCCCCAAAGTCCTACCGGGACAGTCTATGGCTACACCTTC.

The chain recombines TRBV9 with TRBJ1-2; a possible D gene is TRBD1 (5 bases). V was shortened by 0 bases and J by 7 bases, with 16 bases between the two germline ends. CDR1 and CDR2 from the germline V gene are SGDLS and YYNGEE. The CDR3 totals 15 residues. The CDR3 DNA is TGTGCCAGCAGCGTAGACTGGGGCGGGGTCATTGGCTACACCTTC. Translated, it gives CASSVDWGGVIGYTF. Combining the CDR3 with reference TRBV9 and TRBJ1-2 gives the whole variable domain DSGVTQTPKHLITATGQRVTLRCSPRSGDLSVYWYQQSLDQGLQFLIQYYNGEERAKGNILERFSAQQFPDLHSELNLSSLELGDSALYFCASSVDWGGVIGYTFGSGTRLTVV.

The chain has TRBV6-5 and TRBJ2-1; TRBD1 matches 9 bases. The germline V gene encodes CDR1 MNHEY and CDR2 SVGAGI. The V and J ends lost 6 bases and 7 bases, in that order; junction bases with no gene match: 10. CDR3 length equals 15 residues. The CDR3 nucleotides read TGTGCCAGCAGCCCCCGGGACAGGGTCCGGAATGAGCAGTTCTTC. It encodes CASSPRDRVRNEQFF.